The clone carrying this TCR beta chain was observed a handful of times. Its target is not known. Reverse transcribing all isolated RNA meant expressed TCRB transcripts were sequenced. The data were produced by immunoSEQ multiplex PCR, yet TCRdb's version contains in-frame clones alone and is incomplete. The repertoire holds roughly 300,000 clones, around 13% seen once, with 6.7% in the top ten. The entry originates in a study of beta chain features in type 1 diabetes. Study details: Analysis included around 100 million sorted cells drawn from all samples. General study points: For patients, the naive, central memory and Treg TCRB repertoires appeared more alike than for healthy donors.

The CDR3 is 12 amino acids. V dropped 5 bases and J dropped 4 bases, with 8 bases sitting between them. Germline lookup yields CDR1 SGHTA and CDR2 FQGTGA. Input material: central memory CD4+ T cells from blood. The sequence was collected from a man in his thirties or forties in good health. This chain connects TRBV7-3 to TRBJ2-5; the D call may be TRBD1 or TRBD2 (5 bases each). CDR3 sequence (DNA): TGTGCCAGCAGCGAAGGGACAGAGACCCAGTACTTC. The encoded protein is CASSEGTETQYF.